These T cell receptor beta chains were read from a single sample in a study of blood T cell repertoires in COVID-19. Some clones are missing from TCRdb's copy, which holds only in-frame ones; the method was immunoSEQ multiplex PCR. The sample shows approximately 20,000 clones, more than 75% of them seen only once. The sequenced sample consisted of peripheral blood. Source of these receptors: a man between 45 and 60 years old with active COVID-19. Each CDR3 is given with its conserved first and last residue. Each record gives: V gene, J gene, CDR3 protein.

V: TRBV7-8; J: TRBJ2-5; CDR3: CASEREALRSEETQYF
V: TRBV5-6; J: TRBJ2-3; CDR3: CASSGGWGLAGPSTDTQYF
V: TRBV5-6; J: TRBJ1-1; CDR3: CASSFSLAPEAFF
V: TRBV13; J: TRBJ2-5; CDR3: CASSILGTGDQYF
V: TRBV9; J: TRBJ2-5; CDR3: CASSGPGETQYF
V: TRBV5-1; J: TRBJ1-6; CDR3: CASSLKSDSPLHF
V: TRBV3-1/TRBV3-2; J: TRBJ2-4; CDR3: CASSHNRRSIQYF
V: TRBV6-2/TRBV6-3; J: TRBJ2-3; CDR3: CASSSPTSGGTDTQYF
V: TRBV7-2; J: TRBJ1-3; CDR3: CASSPVGGYGNTIYF
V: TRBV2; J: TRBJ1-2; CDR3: CASRESPNQGYGYTF
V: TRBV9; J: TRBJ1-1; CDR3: CASGREQGYTEAFF
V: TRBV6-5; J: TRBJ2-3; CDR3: CASSYQRTASTDTQYF
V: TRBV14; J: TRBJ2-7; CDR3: CASSQDPGSYEQYF
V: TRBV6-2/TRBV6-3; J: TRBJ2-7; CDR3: CASSRSTTGGALGF
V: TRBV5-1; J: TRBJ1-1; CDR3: CASSVVGMGNTEAFF
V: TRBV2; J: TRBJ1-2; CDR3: CASRGVSYGYTF
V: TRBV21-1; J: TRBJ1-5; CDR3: CASSNNRQLRQPQHF
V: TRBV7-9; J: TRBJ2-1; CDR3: CASSVGLSLDKNSYNEQFF
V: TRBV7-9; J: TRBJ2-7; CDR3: CASSLGRASDEQYF
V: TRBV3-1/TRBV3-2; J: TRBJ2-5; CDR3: CASSPAGETQYF
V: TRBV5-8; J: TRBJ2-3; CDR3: CASSLGAGEPDTQYF
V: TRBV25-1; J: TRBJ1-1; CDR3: CASRGQGMNTEAFF
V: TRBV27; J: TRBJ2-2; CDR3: CASSLGIRGLRTGELFF
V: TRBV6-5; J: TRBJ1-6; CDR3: CASSQGDSPLHF